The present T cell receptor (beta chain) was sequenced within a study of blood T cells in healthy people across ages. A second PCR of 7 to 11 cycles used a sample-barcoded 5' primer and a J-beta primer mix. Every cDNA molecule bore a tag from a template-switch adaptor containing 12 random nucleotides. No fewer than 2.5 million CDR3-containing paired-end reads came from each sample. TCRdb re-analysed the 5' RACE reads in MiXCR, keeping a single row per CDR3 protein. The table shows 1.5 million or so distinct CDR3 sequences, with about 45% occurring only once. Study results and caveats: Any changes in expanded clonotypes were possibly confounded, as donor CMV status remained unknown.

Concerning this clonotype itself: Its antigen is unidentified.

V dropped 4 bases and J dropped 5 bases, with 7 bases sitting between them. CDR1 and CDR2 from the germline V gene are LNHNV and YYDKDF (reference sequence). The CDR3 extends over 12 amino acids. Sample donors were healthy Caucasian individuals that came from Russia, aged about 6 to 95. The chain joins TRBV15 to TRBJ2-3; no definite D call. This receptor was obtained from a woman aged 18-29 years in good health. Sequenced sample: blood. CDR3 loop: CATSNSRDTQYF. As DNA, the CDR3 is TGTGCCACCAGCAATAGTCGAGATACGCAGTATTTT.